This T cell receptor beta chain was obtained from a study of graft-versus-host responses after intestinal transplantation. Generated by immunoSEQ multiplex PCR, the TCRdb table keeps only in-frame clones and is missing some. The repertoire holds about 90,000 clones, with around nine tenths as singletons. About this clone: The antigen remains unidentified.

The ends were cut back, 0 bases at V and 5 bases at J, with 5 bases in the middle. Germline V gene lookup returns CDR1 GTSNPN and CDR2 SVGIG (reference sequence). The CDR3 runs 12 residues. The source material was unstimulated CD4+ T cells sorted from spleen or lymph node cells, sampled before intestinal transplant. This clonotype was obtained from a human donor who received an intestinal transplant. This chain uses TRBV30 with TRBJ2-1; D gene uncertain. The CDR3, as DNA: TGTGCCTGGAGTGTAGAGGACAATGAGCAGTTCTTC. Translated: CAWSVEDNEQFF. Full variable domain (remainder filled in from reference TRBV30 and TRBJ2-1): SQTIHQWPATLVQPVGSPLSLECTVEGTSNPNLYWYRQAAGRGLQLLFYSVGIGQISSEVPQNLSASRPQDRQFILSSKKLLLSDSGFYLCAWSVEDNEQFFGPGTRLTVL.